The T cell receptor beta chain described here comes from a study of blood T cell repertoires in COVID-19. The method was immunoSEQ multiplex PCR; TCRdb's version includes in-frame clones alone and lacks a portion of them. The data contain fewer than 250,000 clones, more than 85% of them singletons. The V and J ends lost 6 bases and 5 bases respectively, with 19 bases between them. Germline V CDR1 and CDR2: MDHEN, SYDVKM. CDR3 length: 15 amino acids. Sequencing input: peripheral blood. The V and J genes are TRBV28 and TRBJ1-1; D remains unclear. The sequence came from a man aged 40-55 years with acute or convalescent COVID-19. The CDR3 DNA reads TGTGCCAGCAGCCTCCCGGGAACCCTAGGGACTGAAGCTTTCTTT. As protein: CASSLPGTLGTEAFF. Together with reference TRBV28 and TRBJ1-1, the CDR3 gives the full variable domain: DVKVTQSSRYLVKRTGEKVFLECVQDMDHENMFWYRQDPGLGLRLIYFSYDVKMKEKGDIPEGYSVSREKKERFSLILESASTNQTSMYLCASSLPGTLGTEAFFGQGTRLTVV.